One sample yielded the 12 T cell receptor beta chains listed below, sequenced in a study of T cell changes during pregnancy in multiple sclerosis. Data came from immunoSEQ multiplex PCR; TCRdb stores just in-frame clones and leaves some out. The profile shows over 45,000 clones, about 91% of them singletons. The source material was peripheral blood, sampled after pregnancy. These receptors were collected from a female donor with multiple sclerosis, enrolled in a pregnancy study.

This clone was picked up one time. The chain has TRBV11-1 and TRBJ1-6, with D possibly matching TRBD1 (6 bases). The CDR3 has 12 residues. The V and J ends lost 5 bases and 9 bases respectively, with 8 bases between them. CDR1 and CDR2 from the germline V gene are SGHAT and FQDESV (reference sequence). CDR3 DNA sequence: TGTGCCAGCAGCCCACAGGGTTCACCCCTCCACTTT. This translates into CASSPQGSPLHF.

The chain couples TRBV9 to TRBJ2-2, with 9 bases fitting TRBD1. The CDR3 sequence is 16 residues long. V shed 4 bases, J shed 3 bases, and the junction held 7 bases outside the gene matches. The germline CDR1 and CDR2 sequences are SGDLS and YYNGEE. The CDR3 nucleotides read TGTGCCAGCAGCTCACAGGGGGCGCCGGACACCGGGGAGCTGTTTTTT. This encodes CASSSQGAPDTGELFF.

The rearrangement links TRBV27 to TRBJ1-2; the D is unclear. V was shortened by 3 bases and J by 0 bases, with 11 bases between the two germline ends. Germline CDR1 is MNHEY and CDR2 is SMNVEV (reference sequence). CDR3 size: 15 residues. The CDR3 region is CASSLLGQTNYGYTF. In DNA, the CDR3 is TGTGCCAGCAGTTTGCTAGGTCAGACTAACTATGGCTACACCTTC.

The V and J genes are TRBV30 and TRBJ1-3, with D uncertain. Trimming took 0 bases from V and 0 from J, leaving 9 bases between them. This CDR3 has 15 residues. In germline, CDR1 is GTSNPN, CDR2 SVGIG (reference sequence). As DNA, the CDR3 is TGTGCCTGGAGTGTAGACTTCACCTCTGGAAACACCATATATTTT. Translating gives CAWSVDFTSGNTIYF.

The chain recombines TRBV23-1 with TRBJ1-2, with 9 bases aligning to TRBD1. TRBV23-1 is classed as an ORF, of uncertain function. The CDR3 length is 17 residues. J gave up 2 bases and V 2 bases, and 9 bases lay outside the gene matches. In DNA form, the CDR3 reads TGCGCCAGCAGTCAAAAGATGGGACAGGGAGGGAACTATGGCTACACCTTC. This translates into CASSQKMGQGGNYGYTF.

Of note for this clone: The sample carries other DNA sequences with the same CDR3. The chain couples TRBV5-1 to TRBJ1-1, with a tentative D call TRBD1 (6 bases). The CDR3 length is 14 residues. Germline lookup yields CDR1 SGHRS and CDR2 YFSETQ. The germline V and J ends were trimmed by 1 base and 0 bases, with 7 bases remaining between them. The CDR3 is CASSLTGLNTEAFF. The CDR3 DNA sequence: TGCGCCAGCAGCTTGACAGGGCTGAACACTGAAGCTTTCTTT.

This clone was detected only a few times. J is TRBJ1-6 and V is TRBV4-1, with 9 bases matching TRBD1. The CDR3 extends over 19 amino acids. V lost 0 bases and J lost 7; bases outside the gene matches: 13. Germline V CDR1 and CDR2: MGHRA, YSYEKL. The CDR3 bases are TGCGCCAGCAGCCAAGAGGGTGGACAGGGGATCGTTAGGAATTCACCCCTCCACTTT. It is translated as CASSQEGGQGIVRNSPLHF.

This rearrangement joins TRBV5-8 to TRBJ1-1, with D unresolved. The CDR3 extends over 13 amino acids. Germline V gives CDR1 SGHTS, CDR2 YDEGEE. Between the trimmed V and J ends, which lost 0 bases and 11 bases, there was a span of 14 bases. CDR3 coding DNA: TGTGCCAGCAGCTTGGGGAGGCCGAACTCGGCTTTCTTT. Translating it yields CASSLGRPNSAFF.

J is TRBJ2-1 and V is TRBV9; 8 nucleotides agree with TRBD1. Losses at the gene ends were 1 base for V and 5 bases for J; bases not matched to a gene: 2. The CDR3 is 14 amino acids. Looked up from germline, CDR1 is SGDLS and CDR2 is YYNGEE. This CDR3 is CASSVQGADNEQFF. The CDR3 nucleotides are TGTGCCAGCAGCGTACAGGGGGCAGACAATGAGCAGTTCTTC.

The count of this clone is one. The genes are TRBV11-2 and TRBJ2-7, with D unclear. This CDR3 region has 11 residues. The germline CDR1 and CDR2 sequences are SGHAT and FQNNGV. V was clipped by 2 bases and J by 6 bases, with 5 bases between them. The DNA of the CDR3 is TGTGCCAGCAGCTTATACTTCGAGCAGTACTTC. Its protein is CASSLYFEQYF. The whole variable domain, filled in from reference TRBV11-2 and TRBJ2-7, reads EAGVAQSPRYKIIEKRQSVAFWCNPISGHATLYWYQQILGQGPKLLIQFQNNGVVDDSQLPKDRFSAERLKGVDSTLKIQPAKLEDSAVYLCASSLYFEQYFGPGTRLTVT.

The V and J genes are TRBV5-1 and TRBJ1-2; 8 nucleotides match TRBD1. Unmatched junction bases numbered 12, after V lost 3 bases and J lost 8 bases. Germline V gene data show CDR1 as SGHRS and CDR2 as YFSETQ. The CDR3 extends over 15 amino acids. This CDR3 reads CASSSEWGGQAGYTF. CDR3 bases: TGCGCCAGCAGCTCGGAGTGGGGGGGACAGGCCGGCTACACCTTC.

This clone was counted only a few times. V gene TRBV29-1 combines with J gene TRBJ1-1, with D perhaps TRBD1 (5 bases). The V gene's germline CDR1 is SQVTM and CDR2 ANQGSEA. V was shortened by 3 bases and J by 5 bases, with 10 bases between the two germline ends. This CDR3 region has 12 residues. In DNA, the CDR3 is TGCAGCGTTGAGGGGGGTGGGACTGAAGCTTTCTTT. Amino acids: CSVEGGGTEAFF.